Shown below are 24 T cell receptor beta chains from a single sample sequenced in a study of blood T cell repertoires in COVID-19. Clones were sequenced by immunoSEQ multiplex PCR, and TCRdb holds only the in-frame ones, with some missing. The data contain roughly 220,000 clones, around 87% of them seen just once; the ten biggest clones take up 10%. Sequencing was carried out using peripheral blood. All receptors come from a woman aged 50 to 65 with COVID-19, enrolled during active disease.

The CDR3 DNA reads TGCAGCGTTGAGTTTAGGCGAACAGGGCCCTCTGGGGCCAACGTCCTGACTTTC. It translates to CSVEFRRTGPSGANVLTF. The chain joins TRBV29-1 to TRBJ2-6; D perhaps matches TRBD1 (6 bases). V gave up 3 bases and J gave up 0 bases, with 18 bases separating them. Germline V gives CDR1 SQVTM, CDR2 ANQGSEA. CDR3 size: 18 residues.

CDR3 region: CASSRGQGYEGNTIYF. In DNA, the CDR3 is TGCGCCAGCAGCAGGGGACAGGGCTACGAAGGAAACACCATATATTTT. This sequence joins TRBV5-1 and TRBJ1-3; 9 nucleotides align to TRBD1. Looked up from germline, CDR1 is SGHRS and CDR2 is YFSETQ. V shed 4 bases and J 4 bases; nucleotides not matched to a gene: 9. This CDR3 spans 16 amino acids.

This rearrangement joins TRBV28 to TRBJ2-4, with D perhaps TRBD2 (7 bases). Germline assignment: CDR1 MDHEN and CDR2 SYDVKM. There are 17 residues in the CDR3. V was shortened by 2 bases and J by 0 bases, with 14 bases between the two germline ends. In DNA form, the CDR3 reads TGTGCCAGCAGTTTAAGGGGAGGGGGACTAGCCAAAAACATTCAGTACTTC. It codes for CASSLRGGGLAKNIQYF.

CDR3 residues: CASSPRHRLTNEKLFF. The CDR3 coding sequence is TGTGCCAGCAGCCCTCGTCACAGGCTAACTAATGAAAAACTGTTTTTT. The chain is built from TRBV7-6 and TRBJ1-4; D is possibly TRBD1 (5 bases). The length of the CDR3 is 16 residues. V was trimmed by 5 bases and J by 1 base, leaving 14 bases between them. Germline V gives CDR1 SGHVS, CDR2 FNYEAQ.

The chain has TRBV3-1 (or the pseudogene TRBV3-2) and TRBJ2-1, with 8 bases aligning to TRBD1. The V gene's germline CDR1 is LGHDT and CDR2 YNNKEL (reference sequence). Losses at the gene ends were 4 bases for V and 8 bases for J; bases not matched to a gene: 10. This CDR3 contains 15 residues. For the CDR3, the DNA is TGTGCCAGCAGCCCCAACAGGGGGGTGGAGGATGAGCAGTTCTTC. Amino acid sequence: CASSPNRGVEDEQFF.

CDR3 loop: CASSPTPSSSAKNIQYF. The CDR3 nucleotides are TGTGCCAGCAGCCCGACTCCCTCCAGTTCCGCCAAAAACATTCAGTACTTC. The rearrangement joins TRBV7-2 to TRBJ2-4, with D unclear. V lost 5 bases and J lost 1, with 18 bases in between. CDR3 length: 17 residues. The V gene's germline CDR1 is SGHTA and CDR2 FQGNSA.

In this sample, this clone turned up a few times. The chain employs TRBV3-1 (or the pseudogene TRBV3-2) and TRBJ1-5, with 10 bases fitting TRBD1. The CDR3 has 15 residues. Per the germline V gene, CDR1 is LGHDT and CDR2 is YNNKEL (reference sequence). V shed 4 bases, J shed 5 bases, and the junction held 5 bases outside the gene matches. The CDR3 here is CASSLAGTGDQPQHF. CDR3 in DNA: TGTGCCAGCAGCCTAGCCGGGACAGGGGATCAGCCCCAGCATTTT.

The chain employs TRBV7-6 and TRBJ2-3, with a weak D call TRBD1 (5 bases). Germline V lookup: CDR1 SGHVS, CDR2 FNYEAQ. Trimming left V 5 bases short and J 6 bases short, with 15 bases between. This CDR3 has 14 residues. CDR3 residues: CASSPARVQDTQYF. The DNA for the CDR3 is TGTGCCAGCAGCCCGGCCAGGGTCCAGGATACGCAGTATTTT.

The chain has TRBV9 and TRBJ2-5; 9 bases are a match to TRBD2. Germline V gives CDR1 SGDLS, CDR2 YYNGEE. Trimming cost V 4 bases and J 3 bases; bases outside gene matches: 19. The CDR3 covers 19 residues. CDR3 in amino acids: CASSPEGGSAGLAEETQYF. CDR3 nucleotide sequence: TGTGCCAGCAGCCCCGAGGGAGGGTCCGCGGGACTAGCTGAAGAGACCCAGTACTTC.

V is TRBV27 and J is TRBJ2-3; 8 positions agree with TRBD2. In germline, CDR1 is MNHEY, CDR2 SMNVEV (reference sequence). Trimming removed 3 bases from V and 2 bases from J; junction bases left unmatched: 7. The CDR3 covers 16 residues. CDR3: CASSFLGGALTDTQYF. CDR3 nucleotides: TGTGCCAGCAGTTTCCTCGGGGGGGCCCTCACAGATACGCAGTATTTT.

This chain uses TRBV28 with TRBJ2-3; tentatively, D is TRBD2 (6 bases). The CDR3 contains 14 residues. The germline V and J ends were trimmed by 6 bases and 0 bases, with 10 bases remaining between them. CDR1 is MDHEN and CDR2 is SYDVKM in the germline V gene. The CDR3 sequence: CASREGHSTDTQYF. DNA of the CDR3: TGTGCCAGCAGGGAGGGTCACAGCACAGATACGCAGTATTTT.

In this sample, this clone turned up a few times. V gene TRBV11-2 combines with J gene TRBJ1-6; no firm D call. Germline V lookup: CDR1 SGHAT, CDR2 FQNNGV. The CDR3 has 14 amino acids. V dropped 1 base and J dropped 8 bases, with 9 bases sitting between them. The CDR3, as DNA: TGTGCCAGCAGCTTAGGAGGGTTCGATTCACCCCTCCACTTT. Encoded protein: CASSLGGFDSPLHF.

The CDR3 coding sequence is TGTGCCAGCAGTTTATTCCCGATTCGACAGGGAAACTATGGCTACACCTTC. Its translation is CASSLFPIRQGNYGYTF. This chain uses TRBV28 with TRBJ1-2; 7 bases map to TRBD1. The CDR3 totals 17 residues. V lost 1 base, J lost 2 bases, and 10 bases stayed unmatched. CDR1 is MDHEN and CDR2 is SYDVKM in the germline V gene.

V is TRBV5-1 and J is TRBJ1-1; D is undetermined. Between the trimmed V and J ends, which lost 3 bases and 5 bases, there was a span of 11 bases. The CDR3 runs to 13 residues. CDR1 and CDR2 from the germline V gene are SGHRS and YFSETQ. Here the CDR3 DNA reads TGCGCCAGCAGCTCAGGAGCGGGGACTGAAGCTTTCTTT. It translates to CASSSGAGTEAFF.

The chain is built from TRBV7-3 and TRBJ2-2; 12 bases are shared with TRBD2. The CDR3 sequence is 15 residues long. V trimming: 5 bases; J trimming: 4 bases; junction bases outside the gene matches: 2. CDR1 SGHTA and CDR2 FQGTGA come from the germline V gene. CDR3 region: CASSLAGGPTGELFF. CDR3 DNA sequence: TGTGCCAGCAGCCTAGCGGGGGGGCCCACCGGGGAGCTGTTTTTT.

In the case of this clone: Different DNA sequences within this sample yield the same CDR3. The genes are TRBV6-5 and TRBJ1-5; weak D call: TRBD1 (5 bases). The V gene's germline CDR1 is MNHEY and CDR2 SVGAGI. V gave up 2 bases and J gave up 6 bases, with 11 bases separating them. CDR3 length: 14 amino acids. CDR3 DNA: TGTGCCAGCAGTTACCTGCAGGGATCTCAGCCCCAGCATTTT. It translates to CASSYLQGSQPQHF.

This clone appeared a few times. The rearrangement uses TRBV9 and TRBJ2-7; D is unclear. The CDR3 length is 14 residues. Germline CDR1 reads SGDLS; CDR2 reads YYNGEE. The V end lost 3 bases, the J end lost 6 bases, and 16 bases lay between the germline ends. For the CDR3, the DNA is TGTGCCAGCAGCGCCCGCCCGTCCGGTGCCGAGCAGTACTTC. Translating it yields CASSARPSGAEQYF.

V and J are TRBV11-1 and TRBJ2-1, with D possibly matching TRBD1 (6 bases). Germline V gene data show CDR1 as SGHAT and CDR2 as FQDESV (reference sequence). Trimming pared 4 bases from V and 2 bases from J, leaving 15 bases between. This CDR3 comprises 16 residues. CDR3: CASSSRGRTAYNEQFF. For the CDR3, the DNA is TGTGCCAGCAGCTCCAGGGGAAGAACGGCCTACAATGAGCAGTTCTTC.

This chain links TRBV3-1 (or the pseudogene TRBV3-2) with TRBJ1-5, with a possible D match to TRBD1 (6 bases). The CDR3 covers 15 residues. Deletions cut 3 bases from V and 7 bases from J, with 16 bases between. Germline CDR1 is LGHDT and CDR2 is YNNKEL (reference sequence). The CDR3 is CASSQAPGVGQPQHF. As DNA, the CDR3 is TGTGCCAGCAGCCAGGCTCCAGGGGTGGGACAGCCCCAGCATTTT.

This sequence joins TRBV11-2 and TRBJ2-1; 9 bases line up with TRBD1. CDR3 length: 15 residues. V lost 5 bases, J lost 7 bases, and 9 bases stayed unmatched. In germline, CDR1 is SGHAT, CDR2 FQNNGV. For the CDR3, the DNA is TGTGCCAGCAGCCCCCGAGCGGGGACAGGGAATGAGCAGTTCTTC. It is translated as CASSPRAGTGNEQFF.

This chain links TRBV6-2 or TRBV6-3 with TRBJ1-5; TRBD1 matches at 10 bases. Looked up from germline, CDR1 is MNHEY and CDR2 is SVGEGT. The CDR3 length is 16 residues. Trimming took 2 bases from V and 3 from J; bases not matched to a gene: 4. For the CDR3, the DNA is TGTGCCAGCAGTTACCGACAGGGGGCGGTCAATCAGCCCCAGCATTTT. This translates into CASSYRQGAVNQPQHF.

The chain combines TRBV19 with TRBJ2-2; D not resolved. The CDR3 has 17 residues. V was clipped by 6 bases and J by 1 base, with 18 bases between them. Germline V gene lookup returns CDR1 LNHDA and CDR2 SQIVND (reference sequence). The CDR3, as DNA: TGTGCCAGTAGCCACACTGTCCCGCAGGAGAACACCGGGGAGCTGTTTTTT. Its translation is CASSHTVPQENTGELFF. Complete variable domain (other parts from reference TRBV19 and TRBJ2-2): DGGITQSPKYLFRKEGQNVTLSCEQNLNHDAMYWYRQDPGQGLRLIYYSQIVNDFQKGDIAEGYSVSREKKESFPLTVTSAQKNPTAFYLCASSHTVPQENTGELFFGEGSRLTVL.

CDR3 in amino acids: CASFPGGGSEKLFF. The CDR3 region has the DNA TGTGCCAGCTTCCCCGGGGGAGGGAGTGAAAAACTGTTTTTT. The rearrangement uses TRBV6-6 and TRBJ1-4; D is possibly TRBD1 (5 bases). Between the trimmed V and J ends, which lost 8 bases and 7 bases, there was a span of 17 bases. CDR3 length: 14 amino acids. From germline, CDR1 is MNHNY and CDR2 SVGAGI (reference sequence).

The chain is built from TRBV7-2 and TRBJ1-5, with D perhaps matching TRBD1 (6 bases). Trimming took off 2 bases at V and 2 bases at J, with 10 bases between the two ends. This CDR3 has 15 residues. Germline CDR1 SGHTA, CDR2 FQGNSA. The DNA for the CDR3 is TGTGCCAGCAGCTTACGGGGGGCTGGCAATCAGCCCCAGCATTTT. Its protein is CASSLRGAGNQPQHF.